This TCR beta chain derives from a study of T-cell memory formation after mild COVID-19. CDR1 is SNHLY, CDR2 FYNNEI, per germline. There are 17 residues in the CDR3. The V segment lost 4 bases and the J segment 6 bases; nucleotides outside the gene matches: 11. TCRdb analysed the 5' RACE reads with MiXCR anew, one entry per CDR3 protein. The sample has 250,000 to 300,000 distinct CDR3 sequences; around 8% are singletons. V is TRBV2 and J is TRBJ2-2, with TRBD2 identical over 10 bases. What was sequenced was PBMCs or a T cell subset sorted from them (not recorded which). This receptor was taken from a man in his late teens or twenties who had mild COVID-19 (a few samples of this study predate the infection). Cell type and time point are not known. The CDR3 sequence: CASSGGSGGAYSGELFF. CDR3 nucleotides: TGTGCCAGCAGTGGAGGCAGCGGGGGGGCTTACTCCGGGGAGCTGTTTTTT. Drawing the rest from reference TRBV2 and TRBJ2-2, the complete variable domain is EPEVTQTPSHQVTQMGQEVILRCVPISNHLYFYWYRQILGQKVEFLVSFYNNEISEKSEIFDDQFSVERPDGSNFTLKIRSTKLEDSAMYFCASSGGSGGAYSGELFFGEGSRLTVL.